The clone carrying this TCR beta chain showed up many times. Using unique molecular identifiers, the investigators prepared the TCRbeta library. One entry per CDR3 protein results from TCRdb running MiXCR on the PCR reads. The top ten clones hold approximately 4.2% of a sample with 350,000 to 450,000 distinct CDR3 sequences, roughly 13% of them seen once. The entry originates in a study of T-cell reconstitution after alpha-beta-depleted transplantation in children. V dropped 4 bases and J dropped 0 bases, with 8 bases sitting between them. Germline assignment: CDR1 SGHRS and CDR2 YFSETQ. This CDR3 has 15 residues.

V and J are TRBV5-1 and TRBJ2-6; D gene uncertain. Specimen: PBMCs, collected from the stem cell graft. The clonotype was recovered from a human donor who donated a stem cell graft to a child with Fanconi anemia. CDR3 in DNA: TGCGCCAGCAGCCCTGACTTCTCTGGGGCCAACGTCCTGACTTTC. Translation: CASSPDFSGANVLTF.